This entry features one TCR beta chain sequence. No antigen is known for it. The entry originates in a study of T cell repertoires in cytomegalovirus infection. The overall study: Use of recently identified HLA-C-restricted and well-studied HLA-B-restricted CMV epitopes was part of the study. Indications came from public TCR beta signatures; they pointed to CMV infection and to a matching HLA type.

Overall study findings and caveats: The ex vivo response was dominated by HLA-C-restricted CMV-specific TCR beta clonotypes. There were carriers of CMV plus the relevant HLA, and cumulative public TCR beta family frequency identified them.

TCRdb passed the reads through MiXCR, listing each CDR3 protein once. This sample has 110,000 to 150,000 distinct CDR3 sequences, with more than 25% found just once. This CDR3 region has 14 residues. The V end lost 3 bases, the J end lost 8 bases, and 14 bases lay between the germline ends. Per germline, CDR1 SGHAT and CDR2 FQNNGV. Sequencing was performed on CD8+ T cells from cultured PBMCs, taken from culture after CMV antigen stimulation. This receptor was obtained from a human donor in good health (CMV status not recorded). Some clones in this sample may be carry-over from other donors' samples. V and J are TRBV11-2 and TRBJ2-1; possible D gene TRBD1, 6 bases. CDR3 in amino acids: CASSFGQGLYEQFF. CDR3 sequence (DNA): TGTGCCAGCAGCTTTGGGCAGGGGCTCTATGAGCAGTTCTTC.